These 29 T cell receptor beta chains were all obtained from the same sample, sequenced in a study of identical twins. MiXCR was run by TCRdb on the 5' RACE reads, yielding one entry per CDR3 protein. Counted here are about 340,000 distinct CDR3 sequences, approximately 13% occurring once; the ten biggest clones make up just over 7%. The same data also contributed to another study, on yellow fever vaccine responses in identical twins.

What was sequenced was CD8+ T cells sorted from blood. The receptors here all came from a woman between 18 and 29 years old in good health.

In its sample, this clonotype was seen a few times. The chain has TRBV20-1 and TRBJ2-2, with unresolved D. Germline V gene data show CDR1 as DFQATT and CDR2 as SNEGSKA (reference sequence). The CDR3 is 14 residues long. Trimming cost V 3 bases and J 0 bases, with 8 bases left between them. CDR3 sequence (DNA): TGCAGTGCTAGCGATACCGCGAACACCGGGGAGCTGTTTTTT. Translating gives CSASDTANTGELFF.

The chain couples TRBV28 to TRBJ2-7; the D is unclear. Germline CDR1 and CDR2: MDHEN and SYDVKM. This CDR3 spans 15 amino acids. Trimming cost V 7 bases and J 2 bases, with 18 bases left between them. The CDR3 loop reads CASMAPLRNPYEQYF. The CDR3 DNA reads as TGTGCCAGCATGGCGCCCCTCAGGAACCCCTACGAGCAGTACTTC.

This chain links TRBV3-1 with TRBJ1-6; the D is unclear. The CDR3 is 15 residues long. Trimming shortened V by 5 bases and J by 3 bases, and 11 bases separated the two germline ends. Germline CDR1 is LGHDT and CDR2 is YNNKEL (reference sequence). The chain's CDR3 is CASSYDRDYNSPLHF. In DNA, the CDR3 is TGTGCCAGCAGCTACGACCGGGACTATAATTCACCCCTCCACTTT.

This clonotype was seen repeatedly, ten times or more. V and J are TRBV12-3 or TRBV12-4 and TRBJ1-3, with a tentative D call TRBD1 (6 bases). The CDR3 sequence is 16 residues long. The V end was cut by 1 base, the J end by 4 bases, with 14 bases between. The CDR3 nucleotides read TGTGCCAGCAGTTTAGGTTCCAGGGGTACAGGAAACACCATATATTTT. This encodes CASSLGSRGTGNTIYF.

The CDR3 region has the DNA TGTGCCAGCAGTTTATCGACTGCAGGGGCGAGCGAGCAGTACTTC. Encoded protein: CASSLSTAGASEQYF. The rearrangement links TRBV27 to TRBJ2-7; D may be TRBD1 (6 bases). Germline CDR1 is MNHEY and CDR2 is SMNVEV (reference sequence). The CDR3 totals 15 residues. Trimming stripped 0 bases from V and 6 bases from J, with 15 bases between.

The table lists this clonotype with many counts. CDR3 DNA: TGTGCCAGCAGTTTAAGGGGGGGGACCTACGAGCAGTACTTC. It encodes CASSLRGGTYEQYF. The chain has TRBV27 and TRBJ2-7, with D perhaps TRBD2 (7 bases). V was trimmed by 2 bases and J by 2 bases, leaving 10 bases between them. CDR1 and CDR2 (germline): MNHEY, SMNVEV (reference sequence). This CDR3 spans 14 amino acids.

The chain uses TRBV29-1 and TRBJ1-1, with D hard to call. CDR1 SQVTM and CDR2 ANQGSEA come from the germline V gene. This CDR3 region has 12 residues. The V end lost 7 bases, the J end lost 3 bases, and 12 bases lay between the germline ends. DNA of the CDR3: TGCAGCGGAGGGAGGGAACACACTGAAGCTTTCTTT. Translation gives CSGGREHTEAFF.

The CDR3 nucleotides are TGCAGCGTTGAAGAGGGGACAGGGTACGAGCAGTACTTC. Protein sequence: CSVEEGTGYEQYF. The J gene is TRBJ2-7, the V gene TRBV29-1; 9 bases agree with TRBD1. Trimming cost V 0 bases and J 4 bases; bases outside gene matches: 1. Germline V gene lookup returns CDR1 SQVTM and CDR2 ANQGSEA. The CDR3 totals 13 residues.

The rearrangement uses TRBV9 and TRBJ2-3, with TRBD1 matching 7 bases. The CDR3 has 15 residues. Per the germline V gene, CDR1 is SGDLS and CDR2 is YYNGEE. V dropped 5 bases and J dropped 6; count of bases not matched to a gene: 12. The chain's CDR3 is CASSPTRGRSDTQYF. The CDR3 nucleotides read TGTGCCAGCAGTCCAACTAGGGGGCGATCGGATACGCAGTATTTT.

The genes are TRBV10-2 and TRBJ2-5; 11 bases align to TRBD2. The CDR3 has 18 residues. Trimming cost V 0 bases and J 1 base; bases outside gene matches: 7. CDR1 WSHSY and CDR2 SAAADI come from the germline V gene. CDR3: CASSESELAGGLQETQYF. The CDR3 region has the DNA TGCGCCAGCAGTGAGTCTGAGCTAGCGGGAGGCCTCCAAGAGACCCAGTACTTC.

This clonotype showed up many times. The rearrangement links TRBV25-1 to TRBJ2-3; 12 bases align to TRBD2. The CDR3 has 17 amino acids. Trimming removed 2 bases from V and 2 bases from J; junction bases left unmatched: 5. Germline loops: CDR1 MGHDK, CDR2 SYGVNS. Here the CDR3 reads CASSEGGLAGLTDTQYF. CDR3 DNA: TGTGCCAGCAGTGAAGGAGGACTAGCGGGGCTCACAGATACGCAGTATTTT.

This clonotype has more than one count but fewer than ten. The genes are TRBV7-6 and TRBJ2-1; D remains ambiguous. The CDR3 sequence is 14 residues long. Germline V CDR1 and CDR2: SGHVS, FNYEAQ. The V and J ends lost 4 bases and 2 bases respectively, with 9 bases between them. The DNA for the CDR3 is TGTGCCAGCAGCTCCCAAGACCCCTACAATGAGCAGTTCTTC. Translating gives CASSSQDPYNEQFF.

The chain couples TRBV24-1 to TRBJ2-3, with TRBD2 matching 8 bases. The ends lost 7 bases at V and 6 bases at J; junction bases unmatched: 2. Germline V gene sequence: CDR1 KGHDR, CDR2 SFDVKD. This CDR3 has 12 amino acids. The CDR3 bases are TGTGCCACCAGCGGGAGGGAGGATACGCAGTATTTT. Protein sequence: CATSGREDTQYF.

The sample holds a few counts of this clonotype. This sequence joins TRBV7-9 and TRBJ2-3, with D unclear. The CDR3 length is 16 residues. The germline CDR1 and CDR2 sequences are SEHNR and FQNEAQ (reference sequence). Trimming removed 3 bases from V and 0 bases from J, with 13 bases in between. CDR3 bases: TGTGCCAGCAGCTTTTCGCAGGCGACTAGCACAGATACGCAGTATTTT. Protein sequence: CASSFSQATSTDTQYF.

This clonotype was observed at least ten times. V gene TRBV12-3 or TRBV12-4 combines with J gene TRBJ2-7; unclear D gene. V lost 3 bases, J lost 4 bases, and 10 bases lay in between. CDR3 length: 13 residues. CDR3 in amino acids: CASSFSWDYEQYV. The CDR3 DNA reads as TGTGCCAGCAGTTTCAGCTGGGATTACGAGCAGTACGTC.

This clonotype appeared a few times. The chain carries TRBV7-9 and TRBJ2-7; TRBD2 might be the D (6 bases). The CDR3 is made up of 14 amino acids. Germline loops: CDR1 SEHNR, CDR2 FQNEAQ (reference sequence). Trimming removed 8 bases at V and 2 bases at J, with 16 bases between. CDR3 protein: CASRGVEGTYEQYF. Written as DNA, the CDR3 is TGTGCCAGCCGAGGGGTGGAGGGGACCTACGAGCAGTACTTC.

The rearrangement links TRBV20-1 to TRBJ2-2; 8 nucleotides agree with TRBD2. CDR3 length: 16 residues. J was trimmed by 4 bases and V by 6 bases; bases with no gene match: 13. Germline V gene lookup returns CDR1 DFQATT and CDR2 SNEGSKA (reference sequence). DNA for the CDR3: TGCAGTGCCCCGGTGGCCGGGAGGGCCAGCACCGGGGAGCTGTTTTTT. The encoded protein is CSAPVAGRASTGELFF.

A few counts support this clonotype. V gene TRBV19 combines with J gene TRBJ2-7, with a weak D call TRBD2 (5 bases). Germline assignment: CDR1 LNHDA and CDR2 SQIVND (reference sequence). V dropped 4 bases and J dropped 5 bases, with 21 bases sitting between them. The CDR3 is 16 residues long. This chain's CDR3 is CASSTLYKERGNEQYF. CDR3 bases: TGTGCCAGTAGTACCCTATATAAAGAAAGAGGGAACGAGCAGTACTTC. Together with reference TRBV19 and TRBJ2-7, the CDR3 gives the full variable domain: DGGITQSPKYLFRKEGQNVTLSCEQNLNHDAMYWYRQDPGQGLRLIYYSQIVNDFQKGDIAEGYSVSREKKESFPLTVTSAQKNPTAFYLCASSTLYKERGNEQYFGPGTRLTVT.

The gene calls are TRBV7-8 and TRBJ2-5; D tentatively fits TRBD1 or TRBD2 (6 bases each). The V and J ends lost 1 base and 10 bases respectively, with 10 bases between them. There are 12 residues in the CDR3. Germline CDR1 and CDR2: SGHVS and FQNEAQ. CDR3 protein: CASSLEGGGQYF. The CDR3 DNA follows: TGTGCCAGCAGCTTAGAAGGAGGGGGCCAGTACTTC.

This chain connects TRBV19 to TRBJ1-1; D remains ambiguous. Trimming shortened V by 0 bases and J by 1 base, and 15 bases separated the two germline ends. CDR3 length: 17 residues. From germline, CDR1 is LNHDA and CDR2 SQIVND (reference sequence). CDR3 bases: TGTGCCAGTAGTATAGATGGGCCCGTTTTTAGGAACACTGAAGCTTTCTTT. Protein sequence: CASSIDGPVFRNTEAFF.

In DNA, the CDR3 is TGTGCCAGCAGCCTTCATGCGAACACCGGGGAGCTGTTTTTT. Translated, it gives CASSLHANTGELFF. J is TRBJ2-2 and V is TRBV12-3 or TRBV12-4; unclear D gene. V lost 6 bases, J lost 0 bases, and 8 bases lay in between. The CDR3 sequence is 14 residues long.

This clonotype was counted at least ten times. The V gene is TRBV27, the J gene TRBJ1-6; no definite D call. The length of the CDR3 is 14 residues. Trimming took 2 bases from V and 10 from J, leaving 12 bases between them. The V gene's germline CDR1 is MNHEY and CDR2 SMNVEV (reference sequence). The CDR3 protein is CASSLGGEGSPLHF. CDR3 sequence (DNA): TGTGCCAGCAGTTTAGGCGGGGAAGGGTCACCCCTCCACTTT.

This clonotype was seen only a few times. The rearrangement joins TRBV11-2 to TRBJ2-7; 13 bases are a match to TRBD2. With V trimmed by 5 bases and J by 2 bases, 12 bases remained unmatched. The CDR3 runs to 18 residues. Germline CDR1 is SGHAT and CDR2 is FQNNGV. The CDR3 sequence is CASSPTRGLAGVAYEQYV. CDR3 sequence (DNA): TGTGCCAGCAGCCCCACCCGTGGACTAGCGGGGGTCGCCTACGAGCAGTACGTC.

In this sample, this clonotype turned up a few times. The chain carries TRBV28 and TRBJ2-3, with 11 bases that match TRBD2. J lost 5 bases, V lost 8 bases, and 3 bases had no gene match. This CDR3 is 13 amino acids long. In germline, CDR1 is MDHEN, CDR2 SYDVKM. The CDR3 DNA reads TGTGCCAGCCATGGACTAGCGGGAGATACGCAGTATTTT. This sequence encodes CASHGLAGDTQYF.

This clonotype has only a few counts. J is TRBJ1-2 and V is TRBV29-1; a weak D match, TRBD1 (5 bases). The V end lost 3 bases, the J end lost 5 bases, and 19 bases lay between the germline ends. The CDR3 length is 15 residues. Germline V gives CDR1 SQVTM, CDR2 ANQGSEA. The CDR3 sequence is CSVDPAGRIAYGYTF. Here the CDR3 DNA reads TGCAGCGTTGATCCCGCGGGACGGATCGCGTATGGCTACACCTTC. The variable domain in full, completed from reference TRBV29-1 and TRBJ1-2, reads SAVISQKPSRDICQRGTSLTIQCQVDSQVTMMFWYRQQPGQSLTLIATANQGSEATYESGFVIDKFPISRPNLTFSTLTVSNMSPEDSSIYLCSVDPAGRIAYGYTFGSGTRLTVV.

The chain uses TRBV6-2 or TRBV6-3 and TRBJ2-1; 10 positions match TRBD2. V was clipped by 7 bases and J by 5 bases; unmatched bases: 8. The germline gives CDR1 MNHEY, CDR2 SVGEGT. The CDR3 is 15 residues long. In nucleotides, the CDR3 is TGTGCCAGCAAAAACGAACTAGCGGGAAACAATGAGCAGTTCTTC. Amino acids: CASKNELAGNNEQFF.

This clonotype was counted a few times. This chain connects TRBV27 to TRBJ2-1; 10 positions match TRBD2. CDR3 length: 15 amino acids. The ends lost 4 bases at V and 2 bases at J; junction bases unmatched: 2. Germline CDR1 and CDR2: MNHEY and SMNVEV (reference sequence). This chain's CDR3 is CASSSAGGTYNEQFF. CDR3 bases: TGTGCCAGCAGTTCAGCGGGGGGGACCTACAATGAGCAGTTCTTC.

J is TRBJ2-1 and V is TRBV6-5, with D perhaps matching TRBD2 (6 bases). The germline CDR1 and CDR2 sequences are MNHEY and SVGAGI. The CDR3 runs 11 residues. The V and J ends lost 4 bases and 10 bases respectively, with 8 bases between them. The CDR3 sequence is CASSWDSEQFF. DNA of the CDR3: TGTGCCAGCAGTTGGGACTCAGAGCAGTTCTTC.

This clonotype was detected many times. The chain joins TRBV4-1 to TRBJ2-1; D not resolved. The V gene's germline CDR1 is MGHRA and CDR2 YSYEKL. V shed 0 bases and J shed 0 bases, with 6 bases lying between them. This CDR3 has 15 residues. The CDR3 is CASSQDLGSYNEQFF. As DNA, the CDR3 is TGCGCCAGCAGCCAAGATTTAGGCTCCTACAATGAGCAGTTCTTC.